This paragraph covers one TCR beta chain sequence. Its antigen is still unknown. The data belong to a study of monozygotic twins with inflammatory bowel disease. Overall study results and limits: People with IBD had fewer clonotypes in common with others than healthy twins did, especially with disease activity.

TCRdb reanalyzed the 5' RACE reads and collapses them to one entry per CDR3 protein, without DNA. The listing records approximately 330,000 distinct CDR3 sequences. Germline V lookup: CDR1 SSHAT, CDR2 FNYEAQ (reference sequence). The CDR3 has 12 amino acids. This clonotype originated in a human donor with ulcerative colitis or Crohn's disease, or a healthy co-twin of an affected twin (not recorded which). The gene calls are TRBV7-7 and TRBJ2-2. What was sequenced was blood. CDR3 amino acids: CASSFSTGELFF.